The present entry profiles one T cell receptor (beta chain) with its context. The record originates from a study of blood T cell repertoires in COVID-19. Background on the study: T cells, B-cell-depleted T cells, or PBMCs provided the cDNA or gDNA that served as material.

TCRdb's table, derived via immunoSEQ multiplex PCR, lists solely in-frame clones and lacks some. Altogether approximately 250,000 clones are present, about 79% being singletons, with the ten largest covering over 1.2%. This sequence originates from a woman aged 40 to 50 who had recovered from COVID-19. The source material was peripheral blood.

The CDR3 sequence: CASSPSGGADTQYF. Here the CDR3 DNA reads TGTGCCAGCAGCCCTAGCGGGGGGGCCGATACGCAGTATTTT. This chain uses TRBV14 with TRBJ2-3; 12 nucleotides line up with TRBD2. Trimming removed 4 bases from V and 6 bases from J; junction bases left unmatched: 2. CDR3 size: 14 residues. CDR1 SGHDN and CDR2 FVKESK come from the germline V gene.